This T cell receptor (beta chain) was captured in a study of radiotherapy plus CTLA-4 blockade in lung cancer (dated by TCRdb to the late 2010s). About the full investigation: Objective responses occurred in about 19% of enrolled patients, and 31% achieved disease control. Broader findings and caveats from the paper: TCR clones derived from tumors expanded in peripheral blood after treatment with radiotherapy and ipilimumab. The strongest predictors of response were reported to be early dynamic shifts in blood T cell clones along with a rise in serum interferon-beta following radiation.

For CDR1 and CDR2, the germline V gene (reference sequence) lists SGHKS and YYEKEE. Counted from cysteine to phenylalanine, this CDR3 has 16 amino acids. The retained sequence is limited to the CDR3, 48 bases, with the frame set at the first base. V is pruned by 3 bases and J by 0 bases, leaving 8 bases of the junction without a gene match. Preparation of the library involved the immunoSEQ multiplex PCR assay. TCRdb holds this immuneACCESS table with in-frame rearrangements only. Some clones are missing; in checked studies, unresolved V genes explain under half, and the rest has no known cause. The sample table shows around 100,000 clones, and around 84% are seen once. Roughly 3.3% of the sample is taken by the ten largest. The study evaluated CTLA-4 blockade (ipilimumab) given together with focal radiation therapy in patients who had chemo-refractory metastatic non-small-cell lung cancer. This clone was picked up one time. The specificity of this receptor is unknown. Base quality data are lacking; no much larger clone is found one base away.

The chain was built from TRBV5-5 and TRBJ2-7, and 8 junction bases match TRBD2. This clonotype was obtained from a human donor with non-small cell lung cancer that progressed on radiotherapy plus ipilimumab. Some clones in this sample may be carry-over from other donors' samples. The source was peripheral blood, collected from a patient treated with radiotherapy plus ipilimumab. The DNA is TGTGCCAGCAGCTCCCTAGCGGGTGTAAGCTCCTACGAGCAGTACTTC. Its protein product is CASSSLAGVSSYEQYF.